The clone carrying this T cell receptor beta chain was picked up one time. The method was immunoSEQ multiplex PCR; TCRdb's version includes in-frame clones alone and lacks a portion of them. The table lists roughly 100,000 clones, around 89% of them singletons. The entry originates in a study of control samples from healthy donors and cancer patients. Germline V lookup: CDR1 SEHNR, CDR2 FQNEAQ (reference sequence). The CDR3 covers 15 residues. Trimming shortened V by 5 bases and J by 1 base, and 14 bases separated the two germline ends. The chain uses TRBV7-9 and TRBJ1-1; no clear D. The sequencing input was blood. The receptor was derived from a man aged 25-45 years in good health. CDR3 bases: TGTGCCAGCAGCCCGCGCGGACGGACGAACACTGAAGCTTTCTTT. It yields the protein CASSPRGRTNTEAFF. The whole variable domain, remainder taken from reference TRBV7-9 and TRBJ1-1, is DTGVSQNPRHKITKRGQNVTFRCDPISEHNRLYWYRQTLGQGPEFLTYFQNEAQLEKSRLLSDRFSAERPKGSFSTLEIQRTEQGDSAMYLCASSPRGRTNTEAFFGQGTRLTVV.